One T cell receptor (beta chain) is described in this entry. Its antigen is not known. The entry originates in a study of graft-versus-host responses after intestinal transplantation. As for the study in general: After anti-thymocyte globulin induction, recipients took tacrolimus and steroids for around three years.

Germline V lookup: CDR1 SGHDT, CDR2 YYEEEE. Trimming took off 3 bases at V and 6 bases at J, with 7 bases between the two ends. This CDR3 contains 12 residues. Profiled with immunoSEQ multiplex PCR; TCRdb holds only in-frame clones, not every one. The sample has approximately 100,000 clones, roughly 93% seen once. The sequence was collected from a human donor who received an intestinal transplant. The chain recombines TRBV5-6 with TRBJ2-1; D is undetermined. Source: unstimulated CD8+ T cells sorted from spleen or lymph node cells, taken before intestinal transplant. CDR3 region: CASSSAGNEQFF. CDR3 bases: TGTGCCAGCAGCTCGGCCGGCAATGAGCAGTTCTTC.